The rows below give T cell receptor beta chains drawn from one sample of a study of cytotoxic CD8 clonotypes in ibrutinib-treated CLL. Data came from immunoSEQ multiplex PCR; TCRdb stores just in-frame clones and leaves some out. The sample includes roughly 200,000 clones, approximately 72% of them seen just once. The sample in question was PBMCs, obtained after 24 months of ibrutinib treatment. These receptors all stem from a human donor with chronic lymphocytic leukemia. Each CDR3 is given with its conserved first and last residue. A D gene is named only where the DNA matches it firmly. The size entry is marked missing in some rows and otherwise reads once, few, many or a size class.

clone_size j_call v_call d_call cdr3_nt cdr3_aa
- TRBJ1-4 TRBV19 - TGTGCCAGTAGTATTTGGAAGGGCCCGGGCCTTAATGAAAAACTGTTTTTT CASSIWKGPGLNEKLFF
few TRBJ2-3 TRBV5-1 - TGCGCCAGCAGCTTGGGTCTAGCGCGAACAGATACGCAGTATTTT CASSLGLARTDTQYF
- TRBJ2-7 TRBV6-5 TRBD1 TGTGCCAGCGGCCGAGGGACAGGAGGCTACGAGCAGTACTTC CASGRGTGGYEQYF
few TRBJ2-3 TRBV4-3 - TGCGCCAGCAGCCAAGAAGAGAGCACAGATACGCAGTATTTT CASSQEESTDTQYF
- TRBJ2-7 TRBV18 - TGTGCCAGCTCACCACCCGGGAACCAAGCCGAGCAGTACTTC CASSPPGNQAEQYF
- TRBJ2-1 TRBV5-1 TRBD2 TGCGCCAGCAGCTCGGTCGGGGGGAGCTCCTACAATGAGCAGTTCTTC CASSSVGGSSYNEQFF
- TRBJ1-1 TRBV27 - TGTGCCAGCAGTTTGGGCAGGACGATGAACACTGAAGCTTTCTTT CASSLGRTMNTEAFF
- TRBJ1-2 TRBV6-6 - TGTGCCAGCAGCCCTCCAGGGGTCTTAGACTATGGCTACACCTTC CASSPPGVLDYGYTF
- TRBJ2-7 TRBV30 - TGTGCCTGGAGCGGCAACAGTTGGTACGAGCAGTACTTC CAWSGNSWYEQYF
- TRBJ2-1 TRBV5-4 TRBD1 TGTGCCAGCAGCTTGGGGACAGGGGGCTACAATGAGCAGTTCTTC CASSLGTGGYNEQFF
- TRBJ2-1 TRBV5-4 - TGTGCCAGCAGCCTAGGACCTTACAATGAGCAGTTCTTC CASSLGPYNEQFF
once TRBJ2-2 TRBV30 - TGTGCCTGGAAAATGCTGGCCAACACCGGGGAGCTGTTTTTT CAWKMLANTGELFF
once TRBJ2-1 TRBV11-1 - TGTGCCAGCAGCCTAAGGATCAGGGGGGTGCACAATGAGCAGTTCTTC CASSLRIRGVHNEQFF
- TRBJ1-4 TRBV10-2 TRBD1 TGCGCCAGCAGAAGGACAGGGGGCGAAAATGAAAAACTGTTTTTT CASRRTGGENEKLFF